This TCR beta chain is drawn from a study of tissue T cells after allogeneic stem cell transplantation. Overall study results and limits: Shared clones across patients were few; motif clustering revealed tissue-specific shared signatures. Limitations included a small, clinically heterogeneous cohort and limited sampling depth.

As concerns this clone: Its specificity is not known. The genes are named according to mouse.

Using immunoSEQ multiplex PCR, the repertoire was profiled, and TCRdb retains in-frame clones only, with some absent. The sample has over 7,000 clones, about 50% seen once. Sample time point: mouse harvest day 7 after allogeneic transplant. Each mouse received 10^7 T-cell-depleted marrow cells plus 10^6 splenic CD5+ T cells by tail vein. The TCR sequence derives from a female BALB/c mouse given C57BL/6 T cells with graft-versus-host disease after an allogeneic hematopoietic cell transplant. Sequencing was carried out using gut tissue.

Incomplete CDR3 DNA: TGTGCCAGCAGTCCTCGGTGGGGGAGTCAAAACACCTTGTAC. Translated, it gives CASSPRWGSQNTLY. The full CDR3 protein is CASSPRWGSQNTLYF. V and J are TRBV24 and TRBJ2-4, with D perhaps TRBD2 (6 bases). Read data end 1 residue before the CDR3 end; the end is taken from the germline J gene. Between the trimmed V and J ends, which lost 4 bases and 0 bases, there was a span of 11 bases. Germline V gives CDR1 KGHTA, CDR2 FRNEEI. The CDR3 has 15 residues.